Listed below are T cell receptor beta chains from one sample, sequenced in a study of OX40 agonist ivuxolimab in advanced cancers. Data came from immunoSEQ multiplex PCR; TCRdb stores just in-frame clones and leaves some out. The sample gives approximately 80,000 clones, under 85% of which show up once; 3% to 4.5% is in the top ten. The sequencing used CD4+ or CD8+ T cells sorted from blood, collected in a trial of the OX40 agonist ivuxolimab. All receptors derive from an adult with an advanced solid tumor such as melanoma, head and neck, liver or kidney cancer. Both conserved end residues are part of each CDR3. A D gene is named only where the DNA matches it firmly. Where a row states a size, it is once, few, many or the class of an expanded clone; other rows omit it.

CDR3nt,CDR3aa,j_gene,v_gene,d_gene,abundance
TGCGCCAGCAGCCAAGACGGAGCGGGCCGGAACACCGGGGAGCTGTTTTTT,CASSQDGAGRNTGELFF,TRBJ2-2,TRBV4-3,-,few
TGTGCCACCGTGCCGGGGACAGGGGGCCTCGAGCAGTACTTC,CATVPGTGGLEQYF,TRBJ2-7,TRBV28,TRBD1,once
TGTGCCAGCAGCTCGGGACAAATCGAAGCTTTCTTT,CASSSGQIEAFF,TRBJ1-1,TRBV7-6,-,-
TGTGCCAGCAGCTTAGACAGGTCCGAAAACATTCAGTACTTC,CASSLDRSENIQYF,TRBJ2-4,TRBV7-2,-,-
TGTGCCAGCAGTTCGGCAGCTACAGGGGGCGACTATGGCTACACCTTC,CASSSAATGGDYGYTF,TRBJ1-2,TRBV5-4,TRBD1,-
TGTGCCAGCAGGCAGGGGGTCTACGAGCAGTACTTC,CASRQGVYEQYF,TRBJ2-7,TRBV2,TRBD1,-
TGTGCCAGCAGCCCAGGGACAGTCACTGAAGCTTTCTTT,CASSPGTVTEAFF,TRBJ1-1,TRBV7-2,TRBD1,few
TGTGCCAGCATCCGAGGGGGATCTAGCACTGAAGCTTTCTTT,CASIRGGSSTEAFF,TRBJ1-1,TRBV18,-,-
TGCGCCAGCAGCCAAGTCGATGGAGGGTTTGGCACAGATACGCAGTATTTT,CASSQVDGGFGTDTQYF,TRBJ2-3,TRBV4-1,-,-
TGTGCCAGCAGCTCCGCCGCCGCCTGGGGGGAAGCTTTCTTT,CASSSAAAWGEAFF,TRBJ1-1,TRBV7-8,-,-
TGTGCCAGCAGTTCGACGGGGGGCGCGAACGAGCAGTACTTC,CASSSTGGANEQYF,TRBJ2-7,TRBV28,-,-
TGTGCCAGCAGCTTACCCAGCACAGATACGCAGTATTTT,CASSLPSTDTQYF,TRBJ2-3,TRBV7-2,-,-
TGCGCCAGCAGCCAAGGAACGGGAAACGGGGAGCTGTTTTTT,CASSQGTGNGELFF,TRBJ2-2,TRBV4-3,-,once
TGCGCCAGTTTGGATCGTCCGGGACTAGGCACAGATACGCAGTATTTT,CASLDRPGLGTDTQYF,TRBJ2-3,TRBV5-1,TRBD2,-